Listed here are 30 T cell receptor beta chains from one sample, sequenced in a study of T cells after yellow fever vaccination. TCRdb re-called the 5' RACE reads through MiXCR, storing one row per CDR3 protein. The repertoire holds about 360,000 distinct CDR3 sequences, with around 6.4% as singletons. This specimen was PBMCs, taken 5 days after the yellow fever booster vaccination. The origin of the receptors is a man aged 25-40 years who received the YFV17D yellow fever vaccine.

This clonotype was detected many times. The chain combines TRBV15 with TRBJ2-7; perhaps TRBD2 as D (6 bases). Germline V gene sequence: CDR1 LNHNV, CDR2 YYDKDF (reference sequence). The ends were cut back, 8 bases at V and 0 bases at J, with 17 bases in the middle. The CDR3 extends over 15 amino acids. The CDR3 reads CATSYGSGLSYEQYF. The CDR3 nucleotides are TGTGCCACCTCCTATGGGTCGGGACTCTCCTACGAGCAGTACTTC.

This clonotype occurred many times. For the CDR3, the DNA is TGTGCCAGTAGGGCTAGCAATCAGCCCCAGCATTTT. It codes for CASRASNQPQHF. The chain links TRBV10-3 to TRBJ1-5; D ambiguous. The CDR3 has 12 amino acids. The V gene lost 10 bases and the J gene lost 0 bases, with 7 bases spanning the gap. CDR1 is ENHRY, CDR2 SYGVKD, per germline.

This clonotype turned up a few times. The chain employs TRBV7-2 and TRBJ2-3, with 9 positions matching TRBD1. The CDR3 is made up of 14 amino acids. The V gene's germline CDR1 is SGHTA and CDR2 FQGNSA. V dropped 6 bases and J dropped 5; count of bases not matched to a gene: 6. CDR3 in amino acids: CASRPGTGIDTQYF. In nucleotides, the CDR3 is TGTGCCAGCAGACCCGGGACAGGGATAGATACGCAGTATTTT.

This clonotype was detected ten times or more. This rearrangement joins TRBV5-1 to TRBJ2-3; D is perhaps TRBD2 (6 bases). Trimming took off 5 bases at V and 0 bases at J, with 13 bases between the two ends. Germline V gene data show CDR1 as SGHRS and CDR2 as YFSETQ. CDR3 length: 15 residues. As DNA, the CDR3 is TGCGCCAGCAGTTCAGAGGACTATAGCACAGATACGCAGTATTTT. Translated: CASSSEDYSTDTQYF.

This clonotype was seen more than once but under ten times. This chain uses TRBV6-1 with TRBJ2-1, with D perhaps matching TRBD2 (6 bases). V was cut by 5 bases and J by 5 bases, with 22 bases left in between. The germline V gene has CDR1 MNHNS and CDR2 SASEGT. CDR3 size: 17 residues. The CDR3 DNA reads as TGTGCCAGCAGTCGACAACCTACCAGCGGGCCTAACAATGAGCAGTTCTTC. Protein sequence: CASSRQPTSGPNNEQFF.

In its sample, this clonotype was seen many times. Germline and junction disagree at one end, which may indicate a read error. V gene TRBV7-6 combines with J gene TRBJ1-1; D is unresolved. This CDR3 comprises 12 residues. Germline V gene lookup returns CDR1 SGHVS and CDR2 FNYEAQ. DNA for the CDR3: TGTGACAGCAGCGACTCGAACACTGAAGCTTTCTTT. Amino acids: CDSSDSNTEAFF.

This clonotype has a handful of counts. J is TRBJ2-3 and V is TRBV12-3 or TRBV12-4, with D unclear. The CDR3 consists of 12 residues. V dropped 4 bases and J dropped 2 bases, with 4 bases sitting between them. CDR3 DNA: TGTGCCAGCAGTTGGTACACAGATACGCAGTATTTT. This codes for CASSWYTDTQYF.

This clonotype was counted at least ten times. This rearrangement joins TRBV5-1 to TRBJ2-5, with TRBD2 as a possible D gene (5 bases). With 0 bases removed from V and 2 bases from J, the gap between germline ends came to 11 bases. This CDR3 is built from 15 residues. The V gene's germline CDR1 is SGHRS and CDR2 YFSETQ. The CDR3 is CASSLGRGLQETQYF. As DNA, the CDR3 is TGCGCCAGCAGCTTGGGGCGCGGGTTACAAGAGACCCAGTACTTC.

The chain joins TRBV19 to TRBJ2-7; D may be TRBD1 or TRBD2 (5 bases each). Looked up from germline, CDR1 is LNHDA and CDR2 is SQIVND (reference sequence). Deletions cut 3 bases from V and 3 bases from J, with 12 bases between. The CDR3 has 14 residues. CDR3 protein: CASSIRGVNYEQYF. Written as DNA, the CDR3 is TGTGCCAGTAGTATTAGGGGAGTTAACTACGAGCAGTACTTC. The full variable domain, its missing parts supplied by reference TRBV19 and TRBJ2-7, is DGGITQSPKYLFRKEGQNVTLSCEQNLNHDAMYWYRQDPGQGLRLIYYSQIVNDFQKGDIAEGYSVSREKKESFPLTVTSAQKNPTAFYLCASSIRGVNYEQYFGPGTRLTVT.

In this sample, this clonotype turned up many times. For the CDR3, the DNA is TGTGCCAGCAGCTTAATGTGGGGCGATGAGCAGTACTTC. Translation: CASSLMWGDEQYF. The V call is TRBV7-2, the J call TRBJ2-7; tentative D call: TRBD1 (5 bases). V was trimmed by 2 bases and J by 7 bases, leaving 12 bases between them. Germline values: CDR1 SGHTA, CDR2 FQGNSA. The CDR3 is made up of 13 amino acids.

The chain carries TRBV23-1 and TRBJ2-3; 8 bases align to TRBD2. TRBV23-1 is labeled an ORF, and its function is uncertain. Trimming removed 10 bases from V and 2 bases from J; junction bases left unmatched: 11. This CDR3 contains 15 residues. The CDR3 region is CATPPKRGFTDTQYF. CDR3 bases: TGCGCCACGCCTCCCAAGCGGGGGTTCACAGATACGCAGTATTTT.

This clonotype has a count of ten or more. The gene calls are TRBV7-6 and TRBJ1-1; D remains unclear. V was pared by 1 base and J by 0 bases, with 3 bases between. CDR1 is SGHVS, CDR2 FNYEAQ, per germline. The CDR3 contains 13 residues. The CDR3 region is CASSLVLNTEAFF. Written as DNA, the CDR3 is TGTGCCAGCAGCTTAGTGTTGAACACTGAAGCTTTCTTT.

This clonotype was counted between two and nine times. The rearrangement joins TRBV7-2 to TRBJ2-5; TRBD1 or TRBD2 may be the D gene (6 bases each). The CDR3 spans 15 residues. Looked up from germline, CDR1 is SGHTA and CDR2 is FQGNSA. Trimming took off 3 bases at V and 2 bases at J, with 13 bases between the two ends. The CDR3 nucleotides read TGTGCCAGCAGCTTTGGGGGGCCGATGCAAGAGACCCAGTACTTC. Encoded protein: CASSFGGPMQETQYF.

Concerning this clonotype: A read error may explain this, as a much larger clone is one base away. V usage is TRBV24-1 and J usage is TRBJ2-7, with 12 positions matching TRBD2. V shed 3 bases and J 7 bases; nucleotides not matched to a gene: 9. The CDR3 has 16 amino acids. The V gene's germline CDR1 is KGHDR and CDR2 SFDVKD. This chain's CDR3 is CATSDVTSGSLDEQYF. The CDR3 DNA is TGTGCCACCAGTGATGTGACTAGCGGGAGTTTAGATGAGCAGTACTTC.

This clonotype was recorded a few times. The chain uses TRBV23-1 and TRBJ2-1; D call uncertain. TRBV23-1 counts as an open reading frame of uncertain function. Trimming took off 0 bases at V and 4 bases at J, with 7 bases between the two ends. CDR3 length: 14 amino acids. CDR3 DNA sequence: TGCGCCAGCAGTCAATCCTGGAGTTACAATGAGCAGTTCTTC. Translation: CASSQSWSYNEQFF.

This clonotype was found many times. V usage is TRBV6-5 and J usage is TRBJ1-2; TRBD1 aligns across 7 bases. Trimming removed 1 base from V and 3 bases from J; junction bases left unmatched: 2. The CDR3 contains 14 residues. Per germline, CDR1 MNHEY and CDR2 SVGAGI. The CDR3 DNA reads TGTGCCAGCAGTTACTGGCAGGGGGACTATGGCTACACCTTC. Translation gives CASSYWQGDYGYTF.

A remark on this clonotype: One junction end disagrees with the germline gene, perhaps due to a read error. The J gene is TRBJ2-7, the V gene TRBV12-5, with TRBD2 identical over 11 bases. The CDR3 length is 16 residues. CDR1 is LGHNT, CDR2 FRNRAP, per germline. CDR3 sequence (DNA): TGTGCTAGTAGTAGGTTTAGCGGGAGGGCCTCCTCCGAGCAGTACTTC. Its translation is CASSRFSGRASSEQYF.

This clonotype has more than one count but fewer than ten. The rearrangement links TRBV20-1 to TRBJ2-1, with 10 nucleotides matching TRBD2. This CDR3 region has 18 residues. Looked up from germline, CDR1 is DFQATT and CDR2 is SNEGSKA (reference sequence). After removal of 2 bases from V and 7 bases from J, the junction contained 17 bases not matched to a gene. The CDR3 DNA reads TGCAGTGCTAGAAGGCTAGCGGGAGTTGGGGGGGGCCGTAATGAGCAGTTCTTC. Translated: CSARRLAGVGGGRNEQFF.

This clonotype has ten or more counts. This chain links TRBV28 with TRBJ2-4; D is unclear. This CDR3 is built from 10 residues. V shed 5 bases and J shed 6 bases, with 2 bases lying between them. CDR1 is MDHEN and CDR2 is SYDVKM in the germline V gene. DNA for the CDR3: TGTGCCAGCAGTAGAAACATTCAGTACTTC. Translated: CASSRNIQYF.

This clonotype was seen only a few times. CDR3 sequence: CASSKDPLGQLAGNEQFF. Here the CDR3 DNA reads TGCGCCAGCAGCAAGGACCCCCTAGGACAGCTCGCAGGCAATGAGCAGTTCTTC. V usage is TRBV5-1 and J usage is TRBJ2-1; a possible D gene is TRBD1 (6 bases). Germline CDR1 reads SGHRS; CDR2 reads YFSETQ. V lost 4 bases, J lost 6 bases, and 26 bases lay in between. This CDR3 region has 18 residues.

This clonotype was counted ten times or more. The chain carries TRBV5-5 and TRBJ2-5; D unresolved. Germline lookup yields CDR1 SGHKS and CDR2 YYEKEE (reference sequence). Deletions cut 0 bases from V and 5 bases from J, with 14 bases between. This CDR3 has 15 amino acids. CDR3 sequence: CASSLAKLVRETQYF. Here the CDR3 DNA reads TGTGCCAGCAGCTTGGCCAAGCTAGTTAGGGAGACCCAGTACTTC.

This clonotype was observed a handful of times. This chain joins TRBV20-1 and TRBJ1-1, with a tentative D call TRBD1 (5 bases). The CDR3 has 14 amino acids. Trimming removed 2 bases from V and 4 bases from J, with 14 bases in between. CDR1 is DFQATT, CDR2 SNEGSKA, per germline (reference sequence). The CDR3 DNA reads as TGCAGTGCTAGACGCGGGGCGCGTGGCACTGAAGCTTTCTTT. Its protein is CSARRGARGTEAFF.

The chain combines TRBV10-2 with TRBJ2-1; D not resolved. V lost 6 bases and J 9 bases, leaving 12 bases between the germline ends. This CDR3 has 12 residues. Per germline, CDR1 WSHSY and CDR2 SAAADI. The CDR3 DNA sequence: TGCGCCAGCAGAGACCCTAACATTGAGCAGTTCTTC. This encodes CASRDPNIEQFF.

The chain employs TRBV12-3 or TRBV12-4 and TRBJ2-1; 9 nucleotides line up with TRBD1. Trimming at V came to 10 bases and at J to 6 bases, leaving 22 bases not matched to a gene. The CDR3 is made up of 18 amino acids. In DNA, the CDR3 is TGTGCCATCTGTTTAAGGCCCTTTCCGGGACAGGGCGCCAATGAGCAGTTCTTC. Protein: CAICLRPFPGQGANEQFF.

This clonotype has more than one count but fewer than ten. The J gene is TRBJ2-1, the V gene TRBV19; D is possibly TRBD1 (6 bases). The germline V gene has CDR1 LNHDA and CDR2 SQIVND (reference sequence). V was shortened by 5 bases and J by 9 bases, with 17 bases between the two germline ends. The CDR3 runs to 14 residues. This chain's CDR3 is CASSLQGVGIEQFF. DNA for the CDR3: TGTGCCAGTAGTCTACAGGGAGTGGGAATTGAGCAGTTCTTC.

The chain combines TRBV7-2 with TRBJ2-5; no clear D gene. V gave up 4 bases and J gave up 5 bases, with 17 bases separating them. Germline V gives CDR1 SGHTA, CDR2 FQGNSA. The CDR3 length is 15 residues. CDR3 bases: TGTGCCAGCAGCTCGGACCCCGGCTCGTCGGAGACCCAGTACTTC. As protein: CASSSDPGSSETQYF.

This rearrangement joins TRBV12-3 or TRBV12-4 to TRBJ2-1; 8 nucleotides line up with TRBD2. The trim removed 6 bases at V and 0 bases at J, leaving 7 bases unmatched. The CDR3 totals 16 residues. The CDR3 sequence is CASSFRGGSSYNEQFF. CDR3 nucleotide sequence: TGTGCCAGCAGCTTTCGGGGGGGGAGCTCCTACAATGAGCAGTTCTTC.

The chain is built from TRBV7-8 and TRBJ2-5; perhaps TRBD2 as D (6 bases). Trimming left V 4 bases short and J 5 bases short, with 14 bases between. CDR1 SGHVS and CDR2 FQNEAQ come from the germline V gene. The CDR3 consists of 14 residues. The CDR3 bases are TGTGCCAGCAGCTCTCGACTAGTTGGTGAGACCCAGTACTTC. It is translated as CASSSRLVGETQYF.

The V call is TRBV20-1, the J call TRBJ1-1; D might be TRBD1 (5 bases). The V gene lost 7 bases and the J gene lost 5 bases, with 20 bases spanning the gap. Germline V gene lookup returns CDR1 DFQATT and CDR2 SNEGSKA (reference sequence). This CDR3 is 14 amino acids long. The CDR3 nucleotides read TGCAGTGGGGTTATTAGGGGCATCGTGACTGAAGCTTTCTTT. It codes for CSGVIRGIVTEAFF.

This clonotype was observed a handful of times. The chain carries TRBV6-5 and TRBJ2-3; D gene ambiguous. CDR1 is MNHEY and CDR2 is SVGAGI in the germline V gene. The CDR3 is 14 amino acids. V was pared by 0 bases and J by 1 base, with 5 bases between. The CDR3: CASSYSIGTDTQYF. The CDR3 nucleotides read TGTGCCAGCAGTTACTCGATAGGCACAGATACGCAGTATTTT.